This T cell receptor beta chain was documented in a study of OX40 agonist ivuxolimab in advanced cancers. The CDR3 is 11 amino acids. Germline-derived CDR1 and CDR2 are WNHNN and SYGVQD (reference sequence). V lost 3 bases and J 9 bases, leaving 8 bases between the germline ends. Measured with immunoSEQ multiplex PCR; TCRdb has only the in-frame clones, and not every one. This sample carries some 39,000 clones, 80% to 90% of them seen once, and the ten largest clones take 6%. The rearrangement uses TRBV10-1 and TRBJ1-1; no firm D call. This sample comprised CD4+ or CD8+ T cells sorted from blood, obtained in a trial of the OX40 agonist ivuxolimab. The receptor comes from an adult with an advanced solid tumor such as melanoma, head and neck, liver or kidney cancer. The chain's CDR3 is CASSDLSKAFF. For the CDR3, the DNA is TGCGCCAGCAGTGACCTGTCCAAAGCTTTCTTT.